This TCR beta chain is from a study of blood T cell repertoires in COVID-19. About the study: Samples representing acute and convalescent COVID-19 were sourced from the United States, Italy and Spain. PBMCs, B-cell-depleted T cells, or T cells provided the cDNA or gDNA that made up the material.

As processed by the authors: Estimation of nucleated cell counts was performed using reference gene primer amplification. The data were produced by immunoSEQ multiplex PCR, yet TCRdb's version contains in-frame clones alone and is incomplete. V, J and clone size derive from that table, while D and trimming were established from the DNA sequence. The repertoire holds tens of thousands of clones, approximately 81% seen once, with 25% to 35% in the top ten. Trimming took 1 base from V and 6 from J, leaving 13 bases between them. Germline lookup yields CDR1 SGHTA and CDR2 FQGNSA. The CDR3 length is 14 residues.

This receptor was identified in a woman older than 75 with active or convalescent COVID-19. Sequencing used peripheral blood. The chain has TRBV7-2 and TRBJ2-7, with D tentatively TRBD1 (5 bases). For the CDR3, the DNA is TGTGCCAGCAGCTTAGACCCTTCAGGGTTCGAGCAGTACTTC. Translation: CASSLDPSGFEQYF.